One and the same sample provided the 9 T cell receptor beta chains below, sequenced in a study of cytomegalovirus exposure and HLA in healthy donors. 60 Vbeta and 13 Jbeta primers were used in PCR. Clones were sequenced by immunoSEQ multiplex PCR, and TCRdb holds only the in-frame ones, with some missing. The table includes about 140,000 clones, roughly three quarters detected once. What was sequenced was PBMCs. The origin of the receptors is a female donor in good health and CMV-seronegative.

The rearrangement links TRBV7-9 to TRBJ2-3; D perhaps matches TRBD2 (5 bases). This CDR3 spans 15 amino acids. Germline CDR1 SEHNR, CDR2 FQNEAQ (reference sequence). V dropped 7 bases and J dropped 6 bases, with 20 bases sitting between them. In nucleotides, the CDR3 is TGTGCCAGCACCCCTACCGGGGTGAGTTCGGATACGCAGTATTTT. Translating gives CASTPTGVSSDTQYF.

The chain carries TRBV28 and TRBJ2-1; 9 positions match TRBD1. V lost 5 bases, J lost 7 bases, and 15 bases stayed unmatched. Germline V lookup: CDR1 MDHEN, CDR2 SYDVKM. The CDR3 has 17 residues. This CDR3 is CASSPNHLQGARNEQFF. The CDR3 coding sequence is TGTGCCAGCAGTCCTAACCACCTACAGGGGGCTAGGAATGAGCAGTTCTTC.

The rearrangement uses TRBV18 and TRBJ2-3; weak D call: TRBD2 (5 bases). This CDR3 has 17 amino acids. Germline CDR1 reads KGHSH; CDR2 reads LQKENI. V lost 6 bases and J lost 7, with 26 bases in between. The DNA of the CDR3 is TGTGCCAGCTCGCCCGCGTCCTCCGCCCAACGAGGGAATACGCAGTATTTT. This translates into CASSPASSAQRGNTQYF.

The CDR3 protein is CASSIAGLSYNEQFF. The CDR3 coding sequence is TGCGCCAGCAGCATAGCGGGACTATCCTACAATGAGCAGTTCTTC. The chain recombines TRBV5-1 with TRBJ2-1, with 8 bases lining up with TRBD2. V lost 4 bases, J lost 1 base, and 4 bases stayed unmatched. The CDR3 runs 15 residues. Germline CDR1 and CDR2: SGHRS and YFSETQ.

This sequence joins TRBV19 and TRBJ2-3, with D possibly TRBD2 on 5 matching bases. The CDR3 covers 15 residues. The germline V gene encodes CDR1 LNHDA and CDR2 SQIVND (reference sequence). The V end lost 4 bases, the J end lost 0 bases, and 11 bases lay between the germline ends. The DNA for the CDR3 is TGTGCCAGTAGTAAAAGCGGATCTAGCACAGATACGCAGTATTTT. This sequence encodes CASSKSGSSTDTQYF.

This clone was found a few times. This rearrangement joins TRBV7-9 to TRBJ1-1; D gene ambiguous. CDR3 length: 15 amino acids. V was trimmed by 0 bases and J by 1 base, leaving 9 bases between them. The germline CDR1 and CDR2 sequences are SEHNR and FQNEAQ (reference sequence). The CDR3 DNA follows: TGTGCCAGCAGCTTAGCGAGTGGGAGGAACACTGAAGCTTTCTTT. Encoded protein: CASSLASGRNTEAFF.

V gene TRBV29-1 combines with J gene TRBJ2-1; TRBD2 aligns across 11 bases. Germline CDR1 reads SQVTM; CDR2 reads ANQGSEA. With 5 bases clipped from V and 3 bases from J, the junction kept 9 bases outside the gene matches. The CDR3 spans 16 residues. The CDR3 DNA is TGCAGCGTTATCGGTCTAGCGGGAGGTTTCTACAATGAGCAGTTCTTC. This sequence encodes CSVIGLAGGFYNEQFF.

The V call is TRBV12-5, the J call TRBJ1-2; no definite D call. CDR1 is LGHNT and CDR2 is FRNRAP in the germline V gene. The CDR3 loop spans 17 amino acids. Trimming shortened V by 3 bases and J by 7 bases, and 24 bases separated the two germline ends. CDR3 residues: CASGFGRQRNREGGYTF. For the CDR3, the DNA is TGTGCTAGTGGTTTTGGTAGGCAGCGGAACCGTGAGGGTGGCTACACCTTC.

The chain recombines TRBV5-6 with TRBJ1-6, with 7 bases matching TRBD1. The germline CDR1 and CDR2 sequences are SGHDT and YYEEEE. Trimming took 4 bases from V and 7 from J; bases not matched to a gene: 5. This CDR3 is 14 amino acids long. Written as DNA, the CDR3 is TGTGCCAGCAGCATCGGGACAGCCAATTCACCCCTCCACTTT. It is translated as CASSIGTANSPLHF.